The clone carrying this TCR beta chain turned up a few times. The CDR3 is 16 residues long. J lost 1 base, V lost 5 bases, and 6 bases had no gene match. From germline, CDR1 is LNHDA and CDR2 SQIVND (reference sequence). During active infection, Seattle patients enrolled and were then monitored through disease. Under the authors' procedure: Amplified reference gene primers provided the basis for estimating nucleated cell counts. Profiling relied on immunoSEQ multiplex PCR, and the TCRdb table lists in-frame clones only, not all of them. D and trimming were read from the DNA, whereas the V and J calls and clone size are those reported in that table. The sample carries fewer than 100,000 clones, approximately 85% recorded once. These data belong to a study of blood T cell repertoires in COVID-19. Study information: The United States, Italy and Spain provided the acute and convalescent COVID-19 samples. The analysed material was cDNA or gDNA that came from T cells, B-cell-depleted T cells, or PBMCs.

The rearrangement joins TRBV19 to TRBJ2-3, with TRBD2 matching over 10 bases. The sample was peripheral blood. This receptor was obtained from a man over 45 with COVID-19, enrolled during active disease. The chain's CDR3 is CASSRPGTSGTDTQYF. CDR3 nucleotides: TGTGCCAGTAGTCGCCCCGGGACTAGCGGCACAGATACGCAGTATTTT.